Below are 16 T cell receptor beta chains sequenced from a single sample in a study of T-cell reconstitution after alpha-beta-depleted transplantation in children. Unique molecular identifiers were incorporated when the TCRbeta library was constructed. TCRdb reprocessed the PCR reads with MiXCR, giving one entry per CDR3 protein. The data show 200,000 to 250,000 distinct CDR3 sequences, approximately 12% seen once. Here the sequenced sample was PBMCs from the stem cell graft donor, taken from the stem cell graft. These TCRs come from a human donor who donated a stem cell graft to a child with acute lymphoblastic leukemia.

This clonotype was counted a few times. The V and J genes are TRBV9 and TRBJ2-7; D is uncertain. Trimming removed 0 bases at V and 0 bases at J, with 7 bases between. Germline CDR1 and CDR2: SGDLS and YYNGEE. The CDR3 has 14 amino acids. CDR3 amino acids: CASSVDHSSYEQYF. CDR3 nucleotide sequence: TGTGCCAGCAGCGTAGATCACTCCTCCTACGAGCAGTACTTC.

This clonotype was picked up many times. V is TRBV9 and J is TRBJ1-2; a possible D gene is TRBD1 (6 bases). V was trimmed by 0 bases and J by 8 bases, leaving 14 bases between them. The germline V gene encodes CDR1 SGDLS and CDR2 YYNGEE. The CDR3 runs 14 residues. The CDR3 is CASSVGGQGHGYTF. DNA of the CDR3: TGTGCCAGCAGCGTAGGAGGGCAGGGACACGGCTACACCTTC.

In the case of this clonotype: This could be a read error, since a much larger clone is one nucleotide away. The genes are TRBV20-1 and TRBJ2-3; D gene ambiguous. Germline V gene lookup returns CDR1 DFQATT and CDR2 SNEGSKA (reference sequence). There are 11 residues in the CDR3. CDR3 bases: TGCAGTGCTGGACCCGTAGATACGGAGTATTTT. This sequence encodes CSAGPVDTEYF.

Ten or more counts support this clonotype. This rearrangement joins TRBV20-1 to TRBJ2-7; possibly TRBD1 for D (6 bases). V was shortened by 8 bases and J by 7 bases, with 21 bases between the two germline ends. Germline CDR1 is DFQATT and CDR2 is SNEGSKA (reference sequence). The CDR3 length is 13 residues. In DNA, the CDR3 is TGCAGTCCCCAGGGCCAGGGGAAATTTGAGCAGTACTTC. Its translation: CSPQGQGKFEQYF.

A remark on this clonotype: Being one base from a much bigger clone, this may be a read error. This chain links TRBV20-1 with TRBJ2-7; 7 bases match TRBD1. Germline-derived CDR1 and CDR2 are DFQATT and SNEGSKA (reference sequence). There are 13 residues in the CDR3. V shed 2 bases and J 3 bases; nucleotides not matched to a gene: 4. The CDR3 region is CSARSGQLYEQYF. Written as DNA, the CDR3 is TGCAGTGCTAGATCGGGACAGCTCTACGAGCAGTACTTC.

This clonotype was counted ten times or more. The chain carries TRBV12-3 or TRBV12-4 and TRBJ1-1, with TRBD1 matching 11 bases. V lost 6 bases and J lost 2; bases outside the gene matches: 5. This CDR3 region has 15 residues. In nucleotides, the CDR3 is TGTGCCAGCAGGGGGGGACAGGGGGGAAACACTGAAGCTTTCTTT. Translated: CASRGGQGGNTEAFF.

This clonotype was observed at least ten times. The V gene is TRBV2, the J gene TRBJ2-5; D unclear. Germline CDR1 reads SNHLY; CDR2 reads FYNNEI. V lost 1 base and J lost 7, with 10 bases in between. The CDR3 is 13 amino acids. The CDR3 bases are TGTGCCAGCAGTGAAGGGGTGCTTAGGACCCAGTACTTC. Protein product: CASSEGVLRTQYF.

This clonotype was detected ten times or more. CDR3 DNA sequence: TGTGCCAGCAGCTCGGTAGGCGGCCGTAGGGATACGCAGTATTTT. Protein sequence: CASSSVGGRRDTQYF. This sequence joins TRBV7-2 and TRBJ2-3, with no clear D. The CDR3 has 15 residues. Germline values: CDR1 SGHTA, CDR2 FQGNSA. V gave up 4 bases and J gave up 6 bases, with 17 bases separating them.

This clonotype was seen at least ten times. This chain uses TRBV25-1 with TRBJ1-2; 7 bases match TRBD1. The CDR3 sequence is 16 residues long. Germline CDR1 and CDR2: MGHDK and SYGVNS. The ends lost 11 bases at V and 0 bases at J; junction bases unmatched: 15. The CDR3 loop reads CAVSSLGTAANYGYTF. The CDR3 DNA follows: TGTGCCGTGTCATCATTGGGGACAGCAGCTAACTATGGCTACACCTTC.

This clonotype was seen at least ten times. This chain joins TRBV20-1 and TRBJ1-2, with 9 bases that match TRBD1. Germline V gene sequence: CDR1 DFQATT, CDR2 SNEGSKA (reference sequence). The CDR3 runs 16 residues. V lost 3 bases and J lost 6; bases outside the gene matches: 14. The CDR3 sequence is CSASALATGGSDGYTF. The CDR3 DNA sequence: TGCAGTGCTAGTGCCCTCGCGACAGGGGGAAGTGATGGCTACACCTTC.

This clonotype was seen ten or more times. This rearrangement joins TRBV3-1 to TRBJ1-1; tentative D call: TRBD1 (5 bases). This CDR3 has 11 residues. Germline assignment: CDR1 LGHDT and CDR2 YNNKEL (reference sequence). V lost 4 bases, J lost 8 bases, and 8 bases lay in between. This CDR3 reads CASSRGIEAFF. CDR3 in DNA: TGTGCCAGCAGCCGGGGGATAGAAGCTTTCTTT.

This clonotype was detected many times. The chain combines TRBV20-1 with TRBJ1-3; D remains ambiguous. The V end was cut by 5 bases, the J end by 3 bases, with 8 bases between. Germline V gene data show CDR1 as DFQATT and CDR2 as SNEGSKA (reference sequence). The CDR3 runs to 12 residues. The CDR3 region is CSADALGNTIYF. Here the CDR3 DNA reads TGCAGTGCTGACGCTCTTGGAAACACCATATATTTT.

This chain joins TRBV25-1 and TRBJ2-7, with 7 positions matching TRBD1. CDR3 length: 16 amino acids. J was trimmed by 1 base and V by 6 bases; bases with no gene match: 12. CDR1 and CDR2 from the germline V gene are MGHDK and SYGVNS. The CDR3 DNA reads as TGTGCCAGCAGCGGTAGGGTGTGGACAGGATCCTACGAGCAGTACTTC. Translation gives CASSGRVWTGSYEQYF.

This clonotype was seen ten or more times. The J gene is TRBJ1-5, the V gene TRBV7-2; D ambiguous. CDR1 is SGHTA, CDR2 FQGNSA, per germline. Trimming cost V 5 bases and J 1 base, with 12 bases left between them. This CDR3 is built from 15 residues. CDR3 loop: CASSHRVGSNQPQHF. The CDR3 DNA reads TGTGCCAGCAGCCATCGGGTGGGAAGCAATCAGCCCCAGCATTTT.

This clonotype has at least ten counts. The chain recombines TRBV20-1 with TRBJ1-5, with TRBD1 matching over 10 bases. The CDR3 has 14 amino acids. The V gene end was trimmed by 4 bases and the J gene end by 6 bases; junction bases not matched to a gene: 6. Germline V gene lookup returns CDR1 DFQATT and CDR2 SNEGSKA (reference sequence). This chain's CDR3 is CSAIDRGQGQPQHF. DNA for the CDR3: TGCAGTGCTATCGACAGGGGGCAGGGTCAGCCCCAGCATTTT.

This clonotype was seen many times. The CDR3 nucleotides read TGTGCCAGCAGCCATAGCGGGAGCCCCTACAATGAGCAGTTCTTC. Its protein is CASSHSGSPYNEQFF. The chain joins TRBV14 to TRBJ2-1, with 9 bases aligning to TRBD2. Trimming at V came to 3 bases and at J to 2 bases, leaving 2 bases not matched to a gene. Germline V gene sequence: CDR1 SGHDN, CDR2 FVKESK. The CDR3 has 15 residues.